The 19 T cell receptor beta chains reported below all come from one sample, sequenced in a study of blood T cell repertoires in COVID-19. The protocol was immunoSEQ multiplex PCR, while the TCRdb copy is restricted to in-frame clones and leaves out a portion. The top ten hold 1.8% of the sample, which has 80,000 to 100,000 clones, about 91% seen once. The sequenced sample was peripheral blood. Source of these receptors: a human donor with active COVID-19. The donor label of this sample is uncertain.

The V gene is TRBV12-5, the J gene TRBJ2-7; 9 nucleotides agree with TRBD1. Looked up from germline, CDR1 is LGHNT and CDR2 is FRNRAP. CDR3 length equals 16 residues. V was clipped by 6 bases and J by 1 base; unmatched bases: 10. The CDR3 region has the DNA TGTGCTAGTGGCCATTCAGGACAGGGGAGGTCCTACGAGCAGTACTTC. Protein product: CASGHSGQGRSYEQYF.

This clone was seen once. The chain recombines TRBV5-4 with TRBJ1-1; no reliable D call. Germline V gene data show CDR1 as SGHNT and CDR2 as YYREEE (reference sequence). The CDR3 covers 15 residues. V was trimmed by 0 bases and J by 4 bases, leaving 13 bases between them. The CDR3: CASSLGTAASTEAFF. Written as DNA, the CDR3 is TGTGCCAGCAGCTTGGGTACCGCGGCGTCCACTGAAGCTTTCTTT.

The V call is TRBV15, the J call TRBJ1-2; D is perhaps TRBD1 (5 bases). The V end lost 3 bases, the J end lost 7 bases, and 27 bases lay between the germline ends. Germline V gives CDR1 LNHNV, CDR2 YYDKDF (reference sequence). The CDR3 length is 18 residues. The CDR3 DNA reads TGTGCCACCAGCAGTCTCTCGGGGGGGGGTCCCCTCTTGGGTGGCTACACCTTC. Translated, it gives CATSSLSGGGPLLGGYTF. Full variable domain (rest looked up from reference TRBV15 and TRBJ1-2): DAMVIQNPRYQVTQFGKPVTLSCSQTLNHNVMYWYQQKSSQAPKLLFHYYDKDFNNEADTPDNFQSRRPNTSFCFLDIRSPGLGDTAMYLCATSSLSGGGPLLGGYTFGSGTRLTVV.

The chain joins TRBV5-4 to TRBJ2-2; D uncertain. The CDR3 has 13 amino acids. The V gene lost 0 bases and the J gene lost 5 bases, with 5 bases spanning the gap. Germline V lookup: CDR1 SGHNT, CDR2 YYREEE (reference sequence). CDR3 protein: CASSLVGTGELFF. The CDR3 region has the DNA TGTGCCAGCAGCTTGGTCGGGACCGGGGAGCTGTTTTTT.

This CDR3 reads CASSQDTDTQYF. CDR3 coding DNA: TGTGCCAGCTCGCAGGACACAGATACGCAGTATTTT. This chain joins TRBV18 and TRBJ2-3; D gene uncertain. This CDR3 spans 12 amino acids. Trimming took off 6 bases at V and 2 bases at J, with 6 bases between the two ends. Germline assignment: CDR1 KGHSH and CDR2 LQKENI.

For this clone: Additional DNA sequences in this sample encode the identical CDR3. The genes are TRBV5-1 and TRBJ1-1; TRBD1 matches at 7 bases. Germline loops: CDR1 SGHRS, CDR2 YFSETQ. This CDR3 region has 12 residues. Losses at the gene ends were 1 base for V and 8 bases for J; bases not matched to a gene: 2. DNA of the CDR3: TGCGCCAGCAGCTTGACAGGGGCAGAAGCTTTCTTT. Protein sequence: CASSLTGAEAFF.

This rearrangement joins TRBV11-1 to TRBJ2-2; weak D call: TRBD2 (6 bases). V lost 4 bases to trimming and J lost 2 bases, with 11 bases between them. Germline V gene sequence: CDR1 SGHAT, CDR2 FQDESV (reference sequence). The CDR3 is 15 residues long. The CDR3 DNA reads TGTGCCAGCAGCTCTCATAGCGGTAACACCGGGGAGCTGTTTTTT. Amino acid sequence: CASSSHSGNTGELFF.

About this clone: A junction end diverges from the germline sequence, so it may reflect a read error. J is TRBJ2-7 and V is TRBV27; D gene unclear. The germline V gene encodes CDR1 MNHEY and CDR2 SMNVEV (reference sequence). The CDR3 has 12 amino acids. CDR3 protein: CASSSPWSAWDF. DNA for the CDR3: TGTGCCAGCAGTTCCCCCTGGTCAGCGTGGGACTTC.

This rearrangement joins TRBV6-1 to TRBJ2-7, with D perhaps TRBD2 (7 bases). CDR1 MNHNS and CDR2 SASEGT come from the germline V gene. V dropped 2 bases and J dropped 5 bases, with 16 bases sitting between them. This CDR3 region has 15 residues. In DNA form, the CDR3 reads TGTGCCAGCAGTGAAATTTTTGGGGGGGGCCACGAGCAGTACTTC. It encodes CASSEIFGGGHEQYF.

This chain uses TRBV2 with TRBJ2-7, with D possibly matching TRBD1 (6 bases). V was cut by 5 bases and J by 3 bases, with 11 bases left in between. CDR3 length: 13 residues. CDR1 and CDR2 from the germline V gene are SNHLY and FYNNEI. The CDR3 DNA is TGTGCCAGCAGTCCTTCCAGGGGCTACGAGCAGTACTTC. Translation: CASSPSRGYEQYF.

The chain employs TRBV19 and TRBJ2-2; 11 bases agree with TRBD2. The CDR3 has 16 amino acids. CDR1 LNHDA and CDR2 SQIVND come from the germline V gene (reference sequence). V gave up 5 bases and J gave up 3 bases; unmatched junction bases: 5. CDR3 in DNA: TGTGCCAGTAGTTCAATAGCGGGGGGGCACACCGGGGAGCTGTTTTTT. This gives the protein CASSSIAGGHTGELFF. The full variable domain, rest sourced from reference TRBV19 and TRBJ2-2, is DGGITQSPKYLFRKEGQNVTLSCEQNLNHDAMYWYRQDPGQGLRLIYYSQIVNDFQKGDIAEGYSVSREKKESFPLTVTSAQKNPTAFYLCASSSIAGGHTGELFFGEGSRLTVL.

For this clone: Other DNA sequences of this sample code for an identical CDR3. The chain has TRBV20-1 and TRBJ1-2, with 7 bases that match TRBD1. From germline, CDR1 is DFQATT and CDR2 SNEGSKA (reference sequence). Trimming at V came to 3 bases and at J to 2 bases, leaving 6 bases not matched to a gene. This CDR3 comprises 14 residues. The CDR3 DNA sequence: TGCAGTGCTAGTCCCGGACAGGTGAACTATGGCTACACCTTC. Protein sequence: CSASPGQVNYGYTF.

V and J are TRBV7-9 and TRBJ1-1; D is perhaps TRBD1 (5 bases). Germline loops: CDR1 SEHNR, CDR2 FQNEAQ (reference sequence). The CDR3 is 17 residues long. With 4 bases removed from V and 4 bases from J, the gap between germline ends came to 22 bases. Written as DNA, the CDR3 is TGTGCCAGCAGCTCCCTGCGGGACGGGGGAGTAAGCACTGAAGCTTTCTTT. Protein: CASSSLRDGGVSTEAFF.

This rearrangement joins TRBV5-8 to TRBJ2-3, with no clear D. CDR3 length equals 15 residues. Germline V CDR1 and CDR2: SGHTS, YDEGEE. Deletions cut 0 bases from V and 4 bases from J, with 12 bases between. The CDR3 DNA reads TGTGCCAGCAGCTTGGCGCGCACGTCCTCAGATACGCAGTATTTT. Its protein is CASSLARTSSDTQYF.

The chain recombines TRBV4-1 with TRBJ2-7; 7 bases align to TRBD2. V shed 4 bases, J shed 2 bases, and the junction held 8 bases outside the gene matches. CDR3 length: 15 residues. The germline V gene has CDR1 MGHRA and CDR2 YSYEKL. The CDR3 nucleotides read TGCGCCAGCAGCCCCCTGGCCGGGACTACCTACGAGCAGTACTTC. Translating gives CASSPLAGTTYEQYF.

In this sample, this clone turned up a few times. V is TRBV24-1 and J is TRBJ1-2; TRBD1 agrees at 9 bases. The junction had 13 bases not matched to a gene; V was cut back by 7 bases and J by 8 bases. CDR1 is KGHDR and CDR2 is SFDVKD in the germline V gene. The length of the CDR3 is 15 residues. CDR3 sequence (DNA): TGTGCCACCAGCCAGTCCGGGACAGGGAGAGAAGGCTACACCTTC. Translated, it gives CATSQSGTGREGYTF.

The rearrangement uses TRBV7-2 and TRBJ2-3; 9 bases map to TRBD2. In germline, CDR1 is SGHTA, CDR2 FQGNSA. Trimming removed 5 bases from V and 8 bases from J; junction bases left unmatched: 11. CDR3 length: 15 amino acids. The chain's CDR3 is CASSPDAGGEGTQYF. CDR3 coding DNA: TGTGCCAGCAGCCCCGACGCGGGGGGGGAAGGTACGCAGTATTTT.

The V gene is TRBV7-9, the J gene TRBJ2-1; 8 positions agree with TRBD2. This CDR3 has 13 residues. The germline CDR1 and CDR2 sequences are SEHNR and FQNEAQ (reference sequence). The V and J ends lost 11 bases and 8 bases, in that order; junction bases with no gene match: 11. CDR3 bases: TGTGCCGTCCGGGGGGGCCGTGGATATGAGCAGTTCTTC. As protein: CAVRGGRGYEQFF.

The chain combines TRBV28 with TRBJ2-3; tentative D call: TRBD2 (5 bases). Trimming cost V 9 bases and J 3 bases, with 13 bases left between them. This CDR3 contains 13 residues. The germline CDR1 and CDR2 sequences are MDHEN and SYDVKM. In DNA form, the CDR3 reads TGTGCCAGTATCGGACTGGAAACAGATACGCAGTATTTT. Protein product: CASIGLETDTQYF.